These 27 T cell receptor beta chains were all obtained from the same sample, sequenced in a study of blood T cell repertoires in COVID-19 (dated by TCRdb to about 2020). Library generation was performed with the immunoSEQ multiplex PCR assay. In its TCRdb copy, this immuneACCESS table keeps in-frame sequences only and misses some clones. Where compared with another copy, unresolved V genes explain less than half of these, and the others have no known cause. This sample is represented by fewer than 250,000 clones; around 86% of them were singletons. The ten top clones hold approximately 5% of the sample. Sample: peripheral blood. These receptors came from a woman older than 75 with COVID-19, enrolled during active disease.

The chain recombines TRBV24-1 with TRBJ1-5, with D possibly TRBD1 on 6 matching bases. CDR3 size: 15 residues. Germline CDR1 and CDR2: KGHDR and SFDVKD. With 12 bases removed from V and 9 bases from J, the gap between germline ends came to 26 bases. The CDR3 spells CAPNRGAFGFWPQHF. CDR3 coding DNA: TGTGCCCCTAATCGGGGGGCCTTTGGGTTTTGGCCCCAGCATTTT.

The chain carries TRBV5-5 and TRBJ2-3; 8 bases line up with TRBD2. The CDR3 totals 17 residues. Germline CDR1 reads SGHKS; CDR2 reads YYEKEE (reference sequence). J gave up 0 bases and V 4 bases, and 10 bases lay outside the gene matches. For the CDR3, the DNA is TGTGCCAGCAGCCTCCGGGTAGCGGGGTCTAGCACAGATACGCAGTATTTT. Protein: CASSLRVAGSSTDTQYF.

J is TRBJ1-2 and V is TRBV27, with 7 bases that match TRBD1. The CDR3 covers 13 residues. Unmatched junction bases numbered 4, after V lost 5 bases and J lost 4 bases. Germline values: CDR1 MNHEY, CDR2 SMNVEV (reference sequence). In DNA, the CDR3 is TGTGCCAGCAGTGTAGGGGGCCCCTATGGCTACACCTTC. It is translated as CASSVGGPYGYTF.

The V call is TRBV12-3 or TRBV12-4, the J call TRBJ2-2, with D possibly TRBD1 on 7 matching bases. This CDR3 comprises 13 residues. V lost 7 bases and J lost 5, with 11 bases in between. The CDR3 region has the DNA TGTGCCAGCACCCAGGGGGGTACCGGGGAGCTGTTTTTT. Translating gives CASTQGGTGELFF.

The J gene is TRBJ1-2, the V gene TRBV6-5; tentative D call: TRBD1 (6 bases). Germline assignment: CDR1 MNHEY and CDR2 SVGAGI. CDR3 length: 12 amino acids. The V gene lost 11 bases and the J gene lost 5 bases, with 15 bases spanning the gap. The CDR3 sequence is CAAKTGDYGYTF. The DNA of the CDR3 is TGTGCCGCTAAGACAGGAGATTATGGCTACACCTTC.

The V and J genes are TRBV7-2 and TRBJ1-5; D perhaps matches TRBD1 (5 bases). V lost 5 bases and J lost 0, with 14 bases in between. The CDR3 is 16 residues long. Germline V lookup: CDR1 SGHTA, CDR2 FQGNSA. CDR3 region: CASSVTGSFSNQPQHF. The CDR3 nucleotides read TGTGCCAGCAGCGTAACAGGATCATTTAGCAATCAGCCCCAGCATTTT.

The chain carries TRBV3-1 (or the pseudogene TRBV3-2) and TRBJ1-5; TRBD1 matches 8 bases. Germline V gives CDR1 LGHDT, CDR2 YNNKEL (reference sequence). This CDR3 is built from 16 residues. The junction had 9 bases not matched to a gene; V was cut back by 6 bases and J by 2 bases. The DNA for the CDR3 is TGTGCCAGCAGTCCCCGGACAGGGTTTGGCAATCAGCCCCAGCATTTT. Translating gives CASSPRTGFGNQPQHF.

The DNA for the CDR3 is TGTGCCAGCAGCCCCGGGGGGGCAGAGACCCAGTACTTC. It encodes CASSPGGAETQYF. The V and J genes are TRBV5-6 and TRBJ2-5, with 8 bases lining up with TRBD2. From germline, CDR1 is SGHDT and CDR2 YYEEEE. The V and J ends lost 4 bases and 4 bases, in that order; junction bases with no gene match: 3. This CDR3 is built from 13 residues.

The rearrangement links TRBV6-6 to TRBJ1-5; D is uncertain. CDR1 and CDR2 (germline): MNHNY, SVGAGI (reference sequence). The CDR3 is 14 residues long. Between the trimmed V and J ends, which lost 6 bases and 1 base, there was a span of 10 bases. CDR3 region: CASRQEISNQPQHF. As DNA, the CDR3 is TGTGCCAGCAGGCAGGAAATAAGCAATCAGCCCCAGCATTTT.

The chain is built from TRBV14 and TRBJ2-3; 7 bases align to TRBD1. The J segment lost 6 bases and the V segment lost 0 bases, leaving 9 bases of the junction unmatched. Germline V gene sequence: CDR1 SGHDN, CDR2 FVKESK. This CDR3 is 16 amino acids long. The CDR3 loop reads CASSQDSTGLRDTQYF. The CDR3 DNA is TGTGCCAGCAGCCAAGACTCGACAGGGCTCAGGGATACGCAGTATTTT.

This clone was observed a few times. The genes are TRBV19 and TRBJ1-2; 7 bases agree with TRBD1. Unmatched junction bases numbered 1, after V lost 5 bases and J lost 4 bases. The germline gives CDR1 LNHDA, CDR2 SQIVND (reference sequence). The CDR3 sequence is 12 residues long. CDR3 protein: CASSGDSYGYTF. In nucleotides, the CDR3 is TGTGCCAGTAGTGGGGACAGCTATGGCTACACCTTC.

The genes are TRBV28 and TRBJ1-4; 9 nucleotides align to TRBD1. The CDR3 length is 14 residues. Trimming at V came to 7 bases and at J to 8 bases, leaving 8 bases not matched to a gene. Germline assignment: CDR1 MDHEN and CDR2 SYDVKM. The CDR3 DNA is TGTGCCAGCATTAAGACAGGGGGTAGCGAAAAACTGTTTTTT. This sequence encodes CASIKTGGSEKLFF.

V usage is TRBV24-1 and J usage is TRBJ2-7; a possible D gene is TRBD1 (6 bases). The length of the CDR3 is 13 residues. V shed 4 bases and J shed 9 bases, with 15 bases lying between them. Germline V gives CDR1 KGHDR, CDR2 SFDVKD. The CDR3 nucleotides read TGTGCCACCAGTGACCCACGGACAGAAGGGCAGTACTTC. Amino acids: CATSDPRTEGQYF.

This clone was recorded once. The genes are TRBV12-3 or TRBV12-4 and TRBJ1-3; D gene unclear. CDR3 size: 12 residues. V lost 6 bases and J 8 bases, leaving 11 bases between the germline ends. Written as DNA, the CDR3 is TGTGCCAGCAGCTTCCTAAGAGACACCATATATTTT. Translated: CASSFLRDTIYF.

This rearrangement joins TRBV18 to TRBJ1-1, with D uncertain. Trimming took off 0 bases at V and 5 bases at J, with 7 bases between the two ends. This CDR3 has 13 amino acids. Germline-derived CDR1 and CDR2 are KGHSH and LQKENI. CDR3 residues: CASSPPGGTEAFF. The CDR3 DNA is TGTGCCAGCTCACCACCAGGAGGAACTGAAGCTTTCTTT.

This clone has a single count. This chain uses TRBV11-2 with TRBJ1-6; 10 nucleotides match TRBD1. Germline V gene data show CDR1 as SGHAT and CDR2 as FQNNGV. J was trimmed by 6 bases and V by 3 bases; bases with no gene match: 2. The CDR3 spans 15 residues. Here the CDR3 DNA reads TGTGCCAGCAGCTTTGACAGGGGGCTTAATTCACCCCTCCACTTT. Amino acid sequence: CASSFDRGLNSPLHF. The complete variable domain, with remaining parts taken from reference TRBV11-2 and TRBJ1-6, reads EAGVAQSPRYKIIEKRQSVAFWCNPISGHATLYWYQQILGQGPKLLIQFQNNGVVDDSQLPKDRFSAERLKGVDSTLKIQPAKLEDSAVYLCASSFDRGLNSPLHFGNGTRLTVT.

The J gene is TRBJ2-5, the V gene TRBV28; 7 nucleotides agree with TRBD2. This CDR3 comprises 14 residues. V lost 5 bases and J lost 1; bases outside the gene matches: 4. Per the germline V gene, CDR1 is MDHEN and CDR2 is SYDVKM. In nucleotides, the CDR3 is TGTGCCAGCAGTGGACGGGGGGTCCAAGAGACCCAGTACTTC. It is translated as CASSGRGVQETQYF.

The chain carries TRBV11-2 and TRBJ1-1, with unresolved D. This CDR3 spans 12 amino acids. Germline V gives CDR1 SGHAT, CDR2 FQNNGV. Trimming took off 0 bases at V and 8 bases at J, with 7 bases between the two ends. The CDR3 nucleotides are TGTGCCAGCAGCTTAGACCGGCGGGAAGCTTTCTTT. This sequence encodes CASSLDRREAFF.

The chain joins TRBV5-5 to TRBJ2-1, with TRBD1 identical over 9 bases. After removal of 4 bases from V and 6 bases from J, the junction contained 5 bases not matched to a gene. CDR3 length: 14 residues. The germline V gene encodes CDR1 SGHKS and CDR2 YYEKEE (reference sequence). CDR3 nucleotides: TGTGCCAGCAGCGGGGACAGGGCCAGCAATGAGCAGTTCTTC. The encoded protein is CASSGDRASNEQFF.

V gene TRBV7-2 combines with J gene TRBJ2-3; tentatively, D is TRBD2 (6 bases). Germline values: CDR1 SGHTA, CDR2 FQGNSA. The CDR3 is 15 amino acids. The ends were cut back, 7 bases at V and 3 bases at J, with 17 bases in the middle. The CDR3 sequence is CASIQGTPSTDTQYF. The CDR3 region has the DNA TGTGCCAGCATCCAAGGGACTCCTAGTACAGATACGCAGTATTTT.

This sequence joins TRBV5-1 and TRBJ1-5; D uncertain. Germline assignment: CDR1 SGHRS and CDR2 YFSETQ. Trimming cost V 0 bases and J 2 bases, with 6 bases left between them. This CDR3 has 14 residues. The CDR3 reads CASSLEIGNQPQHF. The CDR3 DNA reads as TGCGCCAGCAGCTTGGAGATAGGCAATCAGCCCCAGCATTTT.

The V call is TRBV5-1, the J call TRBJ1-6, with a weak D call TRBD1 (6 bases). Germline-derived CDR1 and CDR2 are SGHRS and YFSETQ. The CDR3 extends over 15 amino acids. V lost 1 base, J lost 5 bases, and 10 bases lay in between. The chain's CDR3 is CASSLTGQNNSPLHF. Written as DNA, the CDR3 is TGCGCCAGCAGCTTGACGGGACAAAATAATTCACCCCTCCACTTT.

The chain couples TRBV7-8 to TRBJ2-7; 8 bases fit TRBD1. The germline V gene encodes CDR1 SGHVS and CDR2 FQNEAQ. CDR3 size: 15 residues. V was clipped by 2 bases and J by 2 bases; unmatched bases: 5. The CDR3 DNA is TGTGCCAGCAGCTTAAAGGGGACAGGTGCCTACGAGCAGTACGTC. Protein sequence: CASSLKGTGAYEQYV.

The genes are TRBV28 and TRBJ1-1; 8 positions match TRBD1. This CDR3 comprises 15 residues. J gave up 1 base and V 4 bases, and 5 bases lay outside the gene matches. Per the germline V gene, CDR1 is MDHEN and CDR2 is SYDVKM. The CDR3 bases are TGTGCCAGCAGTTCCCTAGGGACAGGGAACACTGAAGCTTTCTTT. Translation: CASSSLGTGNTEAFF.

The rearrangement joins TRBV28 to TRBJ2-7; the match to TRBD1 covers 10 bases. The V gene end was trimmed by 4 bases and the J gene end by 6 bases; junction bases not matched to a gene: 12. Per the germline V gene, CDR1 is MDHEN and CDR2 is SYDVKM. This CDR3 comprises 16 residues. The CDR3 reads CASSSVGTGAAGEQYV. In DNA, the CDR3 is TGTGCCAGCAGTTCCGTAGGGACAGGGGCCGCGGGCGAGCAGTACGTC.

Note on this clone: One end of the junction fails to match germline, which may point to a read error. The chain recombines TRBV7-9 with TRBJ1-3; D not certain. The CDR3 runs 12 residues. CDR1 is SEHNR, CDR2 FQNEAQ, per germline (reference sequence). This CDR3 is CASSLEDTQAAF. The DNA for the CDR3 is TGTGCCAGCAGCTTAGAGGATACGCAGGCAGCTTTT. Full variable domain (outside the CDR3, taken from reference TRBV7-9 and TRBJ1-3): DTGVSQNPRHKITKRGQNVTFRCDPISEHNRLYWYRQTLGQGPEFLTYFQNEAQLEKSRLLSDRFSAERPKGSFSTLEIQRTEQGDSAMYLCASSLEDTQAAFGEGSWLTVV.

This chain links TRBV29-1 with TRBJ1-1; D is perhaps TRBD1 (6 bases). This CDR3 is built from 13 residues. Germline values: CDR1 SQVTM, CDR2 ANQGSEA. With 4 bases removed from V and 1 base from J, the gap between germline ends came to 10 bases. The CDR3 region has the DNA TGCAGCGTTGTCAGGGGCGCGAACACTGAAGCTTTCTTT. This sequence encodes CSVVRGANTEAFF.